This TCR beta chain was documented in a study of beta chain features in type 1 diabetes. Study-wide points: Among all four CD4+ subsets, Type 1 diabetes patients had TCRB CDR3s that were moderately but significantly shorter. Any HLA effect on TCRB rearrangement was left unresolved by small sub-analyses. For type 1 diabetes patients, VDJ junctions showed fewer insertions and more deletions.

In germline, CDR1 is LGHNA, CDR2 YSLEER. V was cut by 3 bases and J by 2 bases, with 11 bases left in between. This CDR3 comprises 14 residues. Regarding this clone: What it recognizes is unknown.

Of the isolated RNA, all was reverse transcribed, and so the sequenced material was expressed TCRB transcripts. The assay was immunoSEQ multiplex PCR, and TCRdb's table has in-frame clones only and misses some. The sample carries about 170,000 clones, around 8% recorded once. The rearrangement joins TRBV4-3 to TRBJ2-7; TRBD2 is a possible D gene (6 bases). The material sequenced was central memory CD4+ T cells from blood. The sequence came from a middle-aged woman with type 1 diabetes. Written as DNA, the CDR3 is TGCGCCAGCAGCCAGGGACTCCAAGCCTACGAGCAGTACTTC. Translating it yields CASSQGLQAYEQYF.